One sample yielded the 23 T cell receptor beta chains listed below, sequenced in a study of cytomegalovirus exposure and HLA in healthy donors. The PCR was carried out with 60 Vbeta primers and 13 Jbeta primers. The data were produced by immunoSEQ multiplex PCR, yet TCRdb's version contains in-frame clones alone and is incomplete. The sample shows around 100,000 clones, roughly three quarters of them seen only once. Sequences were obtained from PBMCs. The receptors were gathered from a man aged 35 to 55 in good health and CMV-seropositive.

This clone was recorded a few times. The V call is TRBV9, the J call TRBJ1-5; weak D call: TRBD1 (6 bases). This CDR3 contains 13 residues. The V and J ends lost 0 bases and 5 bases respectively, with 6 bases between them. Looked up from germline, CDR1 is SGDLS and CDR2 is YYNGEE. The CDR3 here is CASSVEGDQPQHF. The CDR3 DNA reads TGTGCCAGCAGCGTAGAGGGGGATCAGCCCCAGCATTTT.

The V gene is TRBV6-6, the J gene TRBJ1-2; a possible D gene is TRBD1 (6 bases). Trimming stripped 6 bases from V and 8 bases from J, with 13 bases between. Germline CDR1 and CDR2: MNHNY and SVGAGI (reference sequence). The CDR3 sequence is 12 residues long. The CDR3 DNA reads TGTGCCAGCAGCGGGCAGGGGATCGGCTACACCTTC. The encoded protein is CASSGQGIGYTF.

The rearrangement links TRBV11-2 to TRBJ2-1; D may be TRBD1 (6 bases). Germline lookup yields CDR1 SGHAT and CDR2 FQNNGV. Trimming left V 0 bases short and J 1 base short, with 13 bases between. This CDR3 is built from 17 residues. The CDR3 region has the DNA TGTGCCAGCAGCTTAGAGATGGCACAGGGTTCCTACAATGAGCAGTTCTTC. This gives the protein CASSLEMAQGSYNEQFF.

The chain joins TRBV27 to TRBJ1-1; no firm D call. The CDR3 covers 12 residues. The V end lost 7 bases, the J end lost 3 bases, and 9 bases lay between the germline ends. Germline CDR1 is MNHEY and CDR2 is SMNVEV (reference sequence). The CDR3 DNA reads TGTGCCAGCATCCCCCCCTACACTGAAGCTTTCTTT. This codes for CASIPPYTEAFF.

The genes are TRBV19 and TRBJ2-1; 7 nucleotides match TRBD2. V trimming: 3 bases; J trimming: 4 bases; junction bases outside the gene matches: 6. Germline V lookup: CDR1 LNHDA, CDR2 SQIVND (reference sequence). The CDR3 runs 15 residues. The CDR3 bases are TGTGCCAGTAGTATCTCCCTAGCGGTATACAATGAGCAGTTCTTC. Translation: CASSISLAVYNEQFF.

This chain uses TRBV6-5 with TRBJ1-2; D gene uncertain. The CDR3 has 14 amino acids. V shed 11 bases and J shed 3 bases, with 19 bases lying between them. Germline CDR1 MNHEY, CDR2 SVGAGI. The CDR3 is CAVRGWTHYYGYTF. Here the CDR3 DNA reads TGTGCCGTCCGAGGGTGGACCCACTACTATGGCTACACCTTC.

V usage is TRBV7-9 and J usage is TRBJ1-1, with 9 bases matching TRBD1. Trimming at V came to 6 bases and at J to 1 base, leaving 0 bases not matched to a gene. The CDR3 contains 13 residues. Germline CDR1 reads SEHNR; CDR2 reads FQNEAQ (reference sequence). The CDR3 DNA is TGTGCCAGCAGGGGACAGGGGAACACTGAAGCTTTCTTT. It specifies CASRGQGNTEAFF.

This clone was detected once. The CDR3 loop is CAWKRTSGAFEQYF. For the CDR3, the DNA is TGTGCCTGGAAGAGGACTAGCGGGGCCTTCGAGCAGTACTTC. The gene calls are TRBV30 and TRBJ2-7; 12 bases agree with TRBD2. Germline V lookup: CDR1 GTSNPN, CDR2 SVGIG (reference sequence). The ends lost 4 bases at V and 6 bases at J; junction bases unmatched: 7. The CDR3 has 14 residues.

The rearrangement links TRBV6-4 to TRBJ2-1; 8 bases are a match to TRBD2. V was clipped by 2 bases and J by 6 bases; unmatched bases: 0. Germline V gene data show CDR1 as MRHNA and CDR2 as SNTAGT. The CDR3 covers 13 residues. This CDR3 reads CASSDGTSNEQFF. The CDR3 DNA sequence: TGTGCCAGCAGTGACGGGACTAGCAATGAGCAGTTCTTC.

The chain couples TRBV11-2 to TRBJ2-7, with 9 bases that match TRBD2. This CDR3 comprises 17 residues. Unmatched junction bases numbered 13, after V lost 5 bases and J lost 2 bases. Per germline, CDR1 SGHAT and CDR2 FQNNGV. The CDR3 DNA is TGTGCCAGCAGCCCCACAGTGGGGCTAGCGGGAACCTACGAGCAGTACGTC. Its translation: CASSPTVGLAGTYEQYV.

V is TRBV12-5 and J is TRBJ1-1; no firm D call. This CDR3 is built from 11 residues. Looked up from germline, CDR1 is LGHNT and CDR2 is FRNRAP. This CDR3 reads CDSAADTEAFF. In DNA form, the CDR3 reads TGTGATTCTGCGGCGGACACTGAAGCTTTCTTT. Filled out from reference TRBV12-5 and TRBJ1-1, the complete variable domain reads DARVTQTPRHKVTEMGQEVTMRCQPILGHNTVFWYRQTMMQGLELLAYFRNRAPLDDSGMPKDRFSAEMPDATLATLKIQPSEPRDSAVYFCDSAADTEAFFGQGTRLTVV.

The genes are TRBV7-8 and TRBJ2-7; TRBD1 matches 8 bases. CDR1 and CDR2 (germline): SGHVS, FQNEAQ. V gave up 4 bases and J gave up 4 bases; unmatched junction bases: 9. The length of the CDR3 is 15 residues. DNA of the CDR3: TGTGCCAGCAGCTCCAGGGGGCCGGTGGATTACGAGCAGTACTTC. Translated, it gives CASSSRGPVDYEQYF.

This clone has more than one count but fewer than ten. The chain joins TRBV27 to TRBJ2-1, with D possibly TRBD1 on 6 matching bases. The length of the CDR3 is 14 residues. Germline CDR1 is MNHEY and CDR2 is SMNVEV (reference sequence). V was pared by 5 bases and J by 2 bases, with 10 bases between. The CDR3 is CASSLRGTYNEQFF. Here the CDR3 DNA reads TGTGCCAGCAGTCTCAGGGGAACCTACAATGAGCAGTTCTTC.

The V and J genes are TRBV28 and TRBJ2-4; D is perhaps TRBD2 (6 bases). This CDR3 spans 14 amino acids. Germline CDR1 MDHEN, CDR2 SYDVKM. V lost 7 bases to trimming and J lost 4 bases, with 14 bases between them. The CDR3: CASMAYSGKNIQYF. The CDR3 DNA reads as TGTGCCAGCATGGCTTATAGCGGAAAAAACATTCAGTACTTC.

In its sample, this clone was seen once. The J gene is TRBJ1-1, the V gene TRBV9, with unresolved D. V gave up 2 bases and J gave up 1 base, with 15 bases separating them. CDR3 length equals 16 residues. Germline V CDR1 and CDR2: SGDLS, YYNGEE. The CDR3, as DNA: TGTGCCAGCAGCGTGATGGCCCCTTCCCCGAACACTGAAGCTTTCTTT. Translating gives CASSVMAPSPNTEAFF. Based on the CDR3 plus reference TRBV9 and TRBJ1-1, the full variable domain is DSGVTQTPKHLITATGQRVTLRCSPRSGDLSVYWYQQSLDQGLQFLIQYYNGEERAKGNILERFSAQQFPDLHSELNLSSLELGDSALYFCASSVMAPSPNTEAFFGQGTRLTVV.

This clone was recorded a few times. The gene calls are TRBV2 and TRBJ1-5; TRBD1 aligns across 9 bases. Trimming removed 6 bases from V and 5 bases from J; junction bases left unmatched: 2. CDR3 length: 13 amino acids. Germline V gene lookup returns CDR1 SNHLY and CDR2 FYNNEI. The CDR3 nucleotides are TGTGCCAGCAGGGGACAGGGCTATCAGCCCCAGCATTTT. As protein: CASRGQGYQPQHF.

The V and J genes are TRBV5-8 and TRBJ1-2, with 12 bases that match TRBD1. This CDR3 spans 13 amino acids. The V gene's germline CDR1 is SGHTS and CDR2 YDEGEE. The junction had 4 bases not matched to a gene; V was cut back by 5 bases and J by 8 bases. The CDR3 DNA is TGTGCCAGCAGGGGACAGGGGGCTCGGGGCTACACCTTC. Amino acids: CASRGQGARGYTF. Supplemented by reference TRBV5-8 and TRBJ1-2, the full variable domain reads EAGVTQSPTHLIKTRGQQATLRCSPISGHTSVYWYQQALGLGLQFLLWYDEGEERNRGNFPPRFSGRQFPNYSSELNVNALELEDSALYLCASRGQGARGYTFGSGTRLTVV.

The rearrangement links TRBV2 to TRBJ2-2; possibly TRBD2 for D (5 bases). Germline V gene lookup returns CDR1 SNHLY and CDR2 FYNNEI. This CDR3 is built from 15 residues. V gave up 6 bases and J gave up 0 bases, with 11 bases separating them. CDR3 nucleotides: TGTGCCAGCAGGATGACTAACCCGAACACCGGGGAGCTGTTTTTT. This codes for CASRMTNPNTGELFF. Based on the CDR3 plus reference TRBV2 and TRBJ2-2, the full variable domain is EPEVTQTPSHQVTQMGQEVILRCVPISNHLYFYWYRQILGQKVEFLVSFYNNEISEKSEIFDDQFSVERPDGSNFTLKIRSTKLEDSAMYFCASRMTNPNTGELFFGEGSRLTVL.

The chain is built from TRBV4-3 and TRBJ2-7; D gene unclear. With 0 bases removed from V and 7 bases from J, the gap between germline ends came to 4 bases. This CDR3 region has 11 residues. Germline CDR1 and CDR2: LGHNA and YSLEER. For the CDR3, the DNA is TGCGCCAGCAGCCAAGATGAGGAGCAGTACTTC. Translating gives CASSQDEEQYF.

The chain carries TRBV27 and TRBJ2-7; 8 nucleotides match TRBD1. Germline values: CDR1 MNHEY, CDR2 SMNVEV (reference sequence). This CDR3 region has 14 residues. V gave up 2 bases and J gave up 0 bases; unmatched junction bases: 0. The CDR3 bases are TGTGCCAGCAGTTTACAGGGGGCCTCCTACGAGCAGTACTTC. It translates to CASSLQGASYEQYF.

This chain connects TRBV28 to TRBJ1-2; D is perhaps TRBD1 (5 bases). Trimming shortened V by 6 bases and J by 4 bases, and 15 bases separated the two germline ends. In germline, CDR1 is MDHEN, CDR2 SYDVKM. CDR3 size: 14 residues. The CDR3: CASRLTGTSYGYTF. The CDR3 DNA follows: TGTGCCAGCAGGCTAACAGGCACCTCCTATGGCTACACCTTC.

V usage is TRBV5-6 and J usage is TRBJ1-2; a possible D gene is TRBD1 (6 bases). Trimming shortened V by 1 base and J by 7 bases, and 8 bases separated the two germline ends. The CDR3 runs to 12 residues. Germline-derived CDR1 and CDR2 are SGHDT and YYEEEE. CDR3 DNA: TGTGCCAGCAGCTTGCTGGGGGCTGGCTACACCTTC. It codes for CASSLLGAGYTF.

This chain joins TRBV6-1 and TRBJ1-2, with TRBD1 matching over 8 bases. CDR3 size: 15 residues. Germline CDR1 reads MNHNS; CDR2 reads SASEGT. Germline trimming cut 1 base from V and 4 bases from J; bases unmatched to any gene: 5. The CDR3 sequence: CASSEGGDRGYGYTF. In nucleotides, the CDR3 is TGTGCCAGCAGTGAAGGTGGAGACAGGGGCTATGGCTACACCTTC.